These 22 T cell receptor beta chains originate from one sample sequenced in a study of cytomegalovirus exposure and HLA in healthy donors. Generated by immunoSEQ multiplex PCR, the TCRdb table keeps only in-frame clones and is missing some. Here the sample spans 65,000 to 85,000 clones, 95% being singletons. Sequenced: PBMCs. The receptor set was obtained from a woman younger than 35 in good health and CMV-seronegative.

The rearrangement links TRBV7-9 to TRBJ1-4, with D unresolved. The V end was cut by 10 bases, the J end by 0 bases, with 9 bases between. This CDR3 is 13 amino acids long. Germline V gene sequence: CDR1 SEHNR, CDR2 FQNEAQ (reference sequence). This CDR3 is CATGRSTNEKLFF. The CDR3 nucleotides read TGTGCCACGGGGAGATCAACTAATGAAAAACTGTTTTTT.

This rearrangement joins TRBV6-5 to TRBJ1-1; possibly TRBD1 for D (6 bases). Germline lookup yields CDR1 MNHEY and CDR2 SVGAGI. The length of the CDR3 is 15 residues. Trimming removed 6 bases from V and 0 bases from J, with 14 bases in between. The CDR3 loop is CASRKGGGLNTEAFF. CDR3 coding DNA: TGTGCCAGCAGGAAAGGGGGGGGCCTGAACACTGAAGCTTTCTTT.

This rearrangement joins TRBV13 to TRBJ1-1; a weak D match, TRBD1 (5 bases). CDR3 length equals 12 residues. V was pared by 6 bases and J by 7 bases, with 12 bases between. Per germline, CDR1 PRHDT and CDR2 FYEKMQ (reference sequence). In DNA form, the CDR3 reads TGTGCCAGCAGTTCAGGGAAGATTGAAGCTTTCTTT. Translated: CASSSGKIEAFF. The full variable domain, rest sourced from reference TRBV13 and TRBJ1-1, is AAGVIQSPRHLIKEKRETATLKCYPIPRHDTVYWYQQGPGQDPQFLISFYEKMQSDKGSIPDRFSAQQFSDYHSELNMSSLELGDSALYFCASSSGKIEAFFGQGTRLTVV.

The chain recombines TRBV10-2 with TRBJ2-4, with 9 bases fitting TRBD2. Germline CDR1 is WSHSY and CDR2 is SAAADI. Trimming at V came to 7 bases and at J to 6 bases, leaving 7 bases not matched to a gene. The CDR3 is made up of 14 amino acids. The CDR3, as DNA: TGCGCCAGCACCATAGCGGGGGAGAGAAACATTCAGTACTTC. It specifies CASTIAGERNIQYF.

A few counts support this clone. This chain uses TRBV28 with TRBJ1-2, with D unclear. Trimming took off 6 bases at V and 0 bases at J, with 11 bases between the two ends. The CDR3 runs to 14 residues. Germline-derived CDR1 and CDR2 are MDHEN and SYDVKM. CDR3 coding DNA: TGTGCCAGCAGCGAGACAAGATCTAACTATGGCTACACCTTC. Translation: CASSETRSNYGYTF.

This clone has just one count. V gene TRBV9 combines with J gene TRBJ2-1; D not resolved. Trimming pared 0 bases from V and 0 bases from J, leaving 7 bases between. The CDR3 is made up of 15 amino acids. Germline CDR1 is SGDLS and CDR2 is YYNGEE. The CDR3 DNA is TGTGCCAGCAGCGTAGAGCCTCGCTCCTACAATGAGCAGTTCTTC. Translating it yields CASSVEPRSYNEQFF.

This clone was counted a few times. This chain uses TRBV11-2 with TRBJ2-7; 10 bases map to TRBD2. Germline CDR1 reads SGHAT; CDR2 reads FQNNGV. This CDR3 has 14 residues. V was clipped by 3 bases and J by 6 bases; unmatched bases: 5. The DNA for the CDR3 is TGTGCCAGCAGCTTCCTAGCGGGAGCTTCCGAGCAGTACTTC. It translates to CASSFLAGASEQYF.

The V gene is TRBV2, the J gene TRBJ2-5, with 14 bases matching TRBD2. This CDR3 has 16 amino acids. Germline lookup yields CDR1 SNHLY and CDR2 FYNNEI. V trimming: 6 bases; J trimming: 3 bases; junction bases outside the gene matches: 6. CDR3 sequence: CASSGTSGSREETQYF. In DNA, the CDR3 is TGTGCCAGCAGCGGGACTAGCGGGAGCAGGGAAGAGACCCAGTACTTC.

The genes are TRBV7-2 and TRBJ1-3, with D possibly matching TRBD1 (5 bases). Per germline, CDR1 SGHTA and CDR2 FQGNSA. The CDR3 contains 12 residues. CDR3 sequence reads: CGSGASGNTIYF. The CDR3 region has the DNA TGTGGCTCTGGGGCTTCTGGAAACACCATATATTTT.

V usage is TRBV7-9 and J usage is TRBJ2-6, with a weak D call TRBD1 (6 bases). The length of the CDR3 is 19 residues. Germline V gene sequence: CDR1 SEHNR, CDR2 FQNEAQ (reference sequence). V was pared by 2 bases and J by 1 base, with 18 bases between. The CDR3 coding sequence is TGTGCCAGCAGCTTAACGGGACAAATATTAAGATCTGGGGCCAACGTCCTGACTTTC. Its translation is CASSLTGQILRSGANVLTF.

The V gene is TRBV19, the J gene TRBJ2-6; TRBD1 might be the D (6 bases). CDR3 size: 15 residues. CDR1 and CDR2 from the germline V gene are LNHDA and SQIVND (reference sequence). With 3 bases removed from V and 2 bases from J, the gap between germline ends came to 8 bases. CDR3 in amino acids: CASSITGPGANVLTF. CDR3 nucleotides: TGTGCCAGTAGTATTACAGGGCCTGGGGCCAACGTCCTGACTTTC.

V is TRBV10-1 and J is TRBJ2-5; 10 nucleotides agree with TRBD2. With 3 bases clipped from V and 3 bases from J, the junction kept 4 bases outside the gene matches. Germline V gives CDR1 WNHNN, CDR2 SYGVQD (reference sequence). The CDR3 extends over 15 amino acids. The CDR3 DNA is TGCGCCAGCAGTGACCTTAGCGGGGGGAAAGAGACCCAGTACTTC. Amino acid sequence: CASSDLSGGKETQYF.

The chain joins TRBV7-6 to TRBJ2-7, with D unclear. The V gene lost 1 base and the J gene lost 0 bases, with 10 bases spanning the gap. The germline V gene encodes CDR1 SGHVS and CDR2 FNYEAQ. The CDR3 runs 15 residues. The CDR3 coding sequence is TGTGCCAGCAGCTTAGGCAGAGGATACTCCTACGAGCAGTACTTC. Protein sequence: CASSLGRGYSYEQYF.

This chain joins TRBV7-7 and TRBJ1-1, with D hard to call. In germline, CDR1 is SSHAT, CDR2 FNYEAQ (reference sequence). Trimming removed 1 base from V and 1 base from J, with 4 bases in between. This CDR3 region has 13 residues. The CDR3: CASSLGRNTEAFF. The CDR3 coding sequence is TGTGCCAGCAGCTTAGGCAGGAACACTGAAGCTTTCTTT.

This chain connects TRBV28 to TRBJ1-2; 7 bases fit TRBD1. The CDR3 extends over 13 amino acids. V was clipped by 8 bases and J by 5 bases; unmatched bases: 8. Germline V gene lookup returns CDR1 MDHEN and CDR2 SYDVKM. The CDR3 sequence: CASAVTGTYGYTF. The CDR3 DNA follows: TGTGCCAGCGCTGTGACAGGGACGTATGGCTACACCTTC.

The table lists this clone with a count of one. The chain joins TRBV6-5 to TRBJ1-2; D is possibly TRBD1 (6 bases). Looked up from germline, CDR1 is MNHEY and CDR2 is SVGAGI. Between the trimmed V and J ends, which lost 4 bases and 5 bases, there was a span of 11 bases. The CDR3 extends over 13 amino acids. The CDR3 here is CASSFRGRYGYTF. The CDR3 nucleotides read TGTGCCAGCAGTTTCAGGGGAAGGTATGGCTACACCTTC.

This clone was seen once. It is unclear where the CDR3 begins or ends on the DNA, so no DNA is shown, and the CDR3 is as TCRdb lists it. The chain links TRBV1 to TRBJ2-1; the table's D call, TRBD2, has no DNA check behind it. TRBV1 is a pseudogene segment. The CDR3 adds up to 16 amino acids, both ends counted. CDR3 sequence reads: CTSSRVGRGSYNEQFF.

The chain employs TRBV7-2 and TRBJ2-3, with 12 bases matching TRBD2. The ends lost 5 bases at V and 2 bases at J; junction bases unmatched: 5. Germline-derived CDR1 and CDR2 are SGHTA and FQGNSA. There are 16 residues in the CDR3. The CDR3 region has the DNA TGTGCCAGCAGCCGACTAGCGGGGGACCCCACAGATACGCAGTATTTT. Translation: CASSRLAGDPTDTQYF.

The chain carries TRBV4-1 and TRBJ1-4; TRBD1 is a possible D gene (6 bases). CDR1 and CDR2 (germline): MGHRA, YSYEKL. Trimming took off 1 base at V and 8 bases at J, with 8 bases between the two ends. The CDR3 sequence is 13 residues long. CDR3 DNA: TGCGCCAGCAGCCAAGTTACAGGGGAAAAACTGTTTTTT. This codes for CASSQVTGEKLFF.

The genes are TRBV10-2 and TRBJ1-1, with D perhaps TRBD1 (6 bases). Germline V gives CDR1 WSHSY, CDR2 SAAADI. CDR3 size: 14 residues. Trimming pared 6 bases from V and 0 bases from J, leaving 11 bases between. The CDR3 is CASRAQGMNTEAFF. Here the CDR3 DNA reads TGCGCCAGCAGGGCCCAGGGGATGAACACTGAAGCTTTCTTT.

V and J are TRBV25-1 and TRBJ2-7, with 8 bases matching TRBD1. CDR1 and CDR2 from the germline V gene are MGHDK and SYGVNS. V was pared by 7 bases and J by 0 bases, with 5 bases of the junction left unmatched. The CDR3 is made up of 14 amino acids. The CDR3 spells CASTSGQGSYEQYF. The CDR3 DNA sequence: TGTGCCAGCACCTCAGGACAGGGCTCCTACGAGCAGTACTTC.

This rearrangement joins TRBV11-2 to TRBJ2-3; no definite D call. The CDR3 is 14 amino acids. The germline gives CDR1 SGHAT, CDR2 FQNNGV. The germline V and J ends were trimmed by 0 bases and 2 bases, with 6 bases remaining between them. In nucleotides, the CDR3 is TGTGCCAGCAGCTTAGAAAGCCTCACAGATACGCAGTATTTT. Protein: CASSLESLTDTQYF.